The 18 T cell receptor beta chains presented below share a single source sample, sequenced in a study of blood T cell repertoires in COVID-19. The method was immunoSEQ multiplex PCR; TCRdb's version includes in-frame clones alone and lacks a portion of them. The sample includes about 160,000 clones, around nine tenths of them seen just once. Sequenced material: peripheral blood. All receptors derive from a man aged 60-69 years with COVID-19, enrolled during active disease.

This chain uses TRBV5-1 with TRBJ2-1; weak D call: TRBD1 (7 bases). Trimming removed 4 bases from V and 4 bases from J, with 15 bases in between. The CDR3 contains 15 residues. The germline V gene has CDR1 SGHRS and CDR2 YFSETQ. CDR3 in DNA: TGCGCCAGCAGCCCGGGGGACAGAAAATACAATGAGCAGTTCTTC. Translation: CASSPGDRKYNEQFF.

The rearrangement links TRBV27 to TRBJ2-1; 7 bases are shared with TRBD1. Trimming cost V 6 bases and J 6 bases; bases outside gene matches: 11. This CDR3 comprises 15 residues. CDR1 is MNHEY and CDR2 is SMNVEV in the germline V gene (reference sequence). For the CDR3, the DNA is TGTGCCAGCAGGGAACAGGGGAACGAAGCCAATGAGCAGTTCTTC. This sequence encodes CASREQGNEANEQFF.

The chain employs TRBV11-3 and TRBJ2-1, with 7 bases identical to TRBD2. V lost 4 bases, J lost 0 bases, and 12 bases stayed unmatched. The CDR3 has 18 amino acids. CDR1 and CDR2 (germline): SGHNT, YENEEA. CDR3 nucleotides: TGTGCCAGCAGCTCCGCTCGGACTAGTAGACCCTCCTACAATGAGCAGTTCTTC. Translation gives CASSSARTSRPSYNEQFF.

This chain's CDR3 is CATSDTTGSIGNQPQHF. In DNA, the CDR3 is TGTGCCACCAGTGACACGACAGGGAGCATCGGCAATCAGCCCCAGCATTTT. The V call is TRBV24-1, the J call TRBJ1-5; TRBD1 matches 7 bases. Germline V gives CDR1 KGHDR, CDR2 SFDVKD. This CDR3 contains 17 residues. J was trimmed by 2 bases and V by 4 bases; bases with no gene match: 10.

This clone was found once. This chain joins TRBV11-1 and TRBJ2-2; maybe TRBD1 (6 bases). CDR1 SGHAT and CDR2 FQDESV come from the germline V gene (reference sequence). The V end was cut by 3 bases, the J end by 3 bases, with 14 bases between. The CDR3 loop spans 16 amino acids. The CDR3 region is CASSLEQGLYTGELFF. The CDR3 DNA reads as TGTGCCAGCAGCTTGGAGCAGGGGTTATACACCGGGGAGCTGTTTTTT.

The rearrangement links TRBV5-5 to TRBJ1-2; 10 bases map to TRBD1. Unmatched junction bases numbered 9, after V lost 4 bases and J lost 6 bases. From germline, CDR1 is SGHKS and CDR2 YYEKEE (reference sequence). The CDR3 sequence is 15 residues long. The CDR3 loop reads CASSGRQGAGDGYTF. For the CDR3, the DNA is TGTGCCAGCAGCGGAAGACAGGGGGCGGGTGATGGCTACACCTTC.

The chain has TRBV9 and TRBJ1-6; D gene ambiguous. The CDR3 runs to 17 residues. The V end was cut by 0 bases, the J end by 0 bases, with 10 bases between. CDR1 and CDR2 from the germline V gene are SGDLS and YYNGEE. The CDR3, as DNA: TGTGCCAGCAGCGTAGGTCCTGGGAGCTCCTATAATTCACCCCTCCACTTT. Its translation: CASSVGPGSSYNSPLHF. The whole variable domain, remainder taken from reference TRBV9 and TRBJ1-6, is DSGVTQTPKHLITATGQRVTLRCSPRSGDLSVYWYQQSLDQGLQFLIQYYNGEERAKGNILERFSAQQFPDLHSELNLSSLELGDSALYFCASSVGPGSSYNSPLHFGNGTRLTVT.

The chain combines TRBV9 with TRBJ1-4; TRBD1 might be the D (5 bases). CDR1 and CDR2 (germline): SGDLS, YYNGEE. The CDR3 covers 18 residues. V dropped 0 bases and J dropped 4 bases, with 19 bases sitting between them. CDR3 sequence reads: CASSVGTRGGADNEKLFF. Written as DNA, the CDR3 is TGTGCCAGCAGCGTAGGGACCCGAGGAGGGGCAGATAATGAAAAACTGTTTTTT. Drawing the rest from reference TRBV9 and TRBJ1-4, the complete variable domain is DSGVTQTPKHLITATGQRVTLRCSPRSGDLSVYWYQQSLDQGLQFLIQYYNGEERAKGNILERFSAQQFPDLHSELNLSSLELGDSALYFCASSVGTRGGADNEKLFFGSGTQLSVL.

The chain couples TRBV7-2 to TRBJ1-5, with D hard to call. CDR3 length: 15 amino acids. Germline V gene data show CDR1 as SGHTA and CDR2 as FQGNSA. The ends were cut back, 2 bases at V and 7 bases at J, with 15 bases in the middle. The CDR3 spells CASSLRQPGNQPQHF. The CDR3 coding sequence is TGTGCCAGCAGCTTAAGGCAGCCGGGAAACCAGCCCCAGCATTTT.

This clone appeared a few times. The CDR3 here is CASSYLSVSYEQYF. CDR3 coding DNA: TGTGCCAGCAGTTACCTTAGCGTCTCCTACGAGCAGTACTTC. This chain uses TRBV6-2 or TRBV6-3 with TRBJ2-7; D is perhaps TRBD2 (5 bases). This CDR3 region has 14 residues. V dropped 2 bases and J dropped 0 bases, with 8 bases sitting between them. Germline V gene sequence: CDR1 MNHEY, CDR2 SVGEGT.

The rearrangement joins TRBV24-1 to TRBJ2-2; tentatively, D is TRBD1 (5 bases). V gave up 8 bases and J gave up 0 bases, with 12 bases separating them. The CDR3 has 15 residues. Germline V lookup: CDR1 KGHDR, CDR2 SFDVKD. The CDR3 loop is CATTEDSANTGELFF. The DNA of the CDR3 is TGTGCCACCACCGAAGACAGCGCGAACACCGGGGAGCTGTTTTTT.

V is TRBV4-2 and J is TRBJ2-6; 7 nucleotides agree with TRBD2. Unmatched junction bases numbered 12, after V lost 1 base and J lost 0 bases. This CDR3 region has 20 residues. In germline, CDR1 is LGHNA, CDR2 YNFKEQ. The CDR3 reads CASSQVWIGRGYSGANVLTF. The CDR3 DNA follows: TGTGCCAGCAGCCAAGTATGGATAGGGAGGGGATACTCTGGGGCCAACGTCCTGACTTTC.

This chain joins TRBV11-2 and TRBJ2-5, with 12 bases matching TRBD2. The trim removed 4 bases at V and 5 bases at J, leaving 14 bases unmatched. Germline values: CDR1 SGHAT, CDR2 FQNNGV. CDR3 size: 18 residues. CDR3 loop: CASSSTKASGGVRETQYF. The CDR3 nucleotides are TGTGCCAGCAGCTCGACGAAGGCTAGCGGGGGGGTAAGGGAGACCCAGTACTTC.

The V call is TRBV18, the J call TRBJ2-7; D is uncertain. In germline, CDR1 is KGHSH, CDR2 LQKENI. The CDR3 loop spans 14 amino acids. Trimming stripped 0 bases from V and 3 bases from J, with 9 bases between. DNA for the CDR3: TGTGCCAGCTCACCACCGCTCTCCTACTACGAGCAGTACTTC. As protein: CASSPPLSYYEQYF.

Only a few counts were recorded for this clone. J is TRBJ1-1 and V is TRBV30; D is undetermined. Trimming pared 2 bases from V and 5 bases from J, leaving 6 bases between. Germline V lookup: CDR1 GTSNPN, CDR2 SVGIG (reference sequence). The CDR3 length is 11 residues. CDR3 amino acids: CAWSTVTEAFF. CDR3 nucleotide sequence: TGTGCCTGGAGTACTGTGACTGAAGCTTTCTTT. Supplemented by reference TRBV30 and TRBJ1-1, the full variable domain reads SQTIHQWPATLVQPVGSPLSLECTVEGTSNPNLYWYRQAAGRGLQLLFYSVGIGQISSEVPQNLSASRPQDRQFILSSKKLLLSDSGFYLCAWSTVTEAFFGQGTRLTVV.

The chain joins TRBV9 to TRBJ2-7; D not resolved. Trimming removed 0 bases at V and 4 bases at J, with 8 bases between. This CDR3 has 13 residues. Germline CDR1 SGDLS, CDR2 YYNGEE. In DNA form, the CDR3 reads TGTGCCAGCAGCGTAGGAGGAAAGTACGAGCAGTACTTC. Encoded protein: CASSVGGKYEQYF.

This chain links TRBV30 with TRBJ1-1; D gene uncertain. Germline lookup yields CDR1 GTSNPN and CDR2 SVGIG (reference sequence). V was pared by 8 bases and J by 6 bases, with 19 bases between. This CDR3 is built from 13 residues. CDR3 residues: CAGQPLPGAEAFF. The DNA for the CDR3 is TGTGCCGGCCAGCCGCTCCCGGGAGCTGAAGCTTTCTTT.

The chain links TRBV6-2 or TRBV6-3 to TRBJ1-5; tentatively, D is TRBD1 (6 bases). Germline CDR1 MNHEY, CDR2 SVGEGT. V lost 5 bases, J lost 11 bases, and 19 bases lay in between. This CDR3 has 14 amino acids. The CDR3 coding sequence is TGTGCCAGCAGTAAGAGACAGGCCCCAGGGGCCCAGCATTTT. Its protein product is CASSKRQAPGAQHF.